Below are 30 T cell receptor beta chains sequenced from a single sample in a study of blood T cell repertoires in COVID-19. Repertoires were generated with immunoSEQ multiplex PCR, while TCRdb's copy carries only in-frame clones and drops some. This table has 220,000 or so clones, about 80% appearing once. Sequencing used peripheral blood. The origin of the receptors is a woman in her fifties or sixties with acute or convalescent COVID-19.

The chain combines TRBV4-1 with TRBJ1-6; D may be TRBD1 (6 bases). This CDR3 spans 17 amino acids. Germline lookup yields CDR1 MGHRA and CDR2 YSYEKL. V shed 3 bases and J shed 10 bases, with 22 bases lying between them. For the CDR3, the DNA is TGCGCCAGCAGCCAGGCTAACAGGGCCGACTCTTGGTCACCCCTCCACTTT. Translating it yields CASSQANRADSWSPLHF.

About this clone itself: An end of the junction differs from the germline gene, which may be a read error. The chain carries TRBV9 and TRBJ2-1, with 9 bases that match TRBD2. Germline values: CDR1 SGDLS, CDR2 YYNGEE. This CDR3 contains 16 residues. This CDR3 reads CASSPRGGGAYDEQFF. Here the CDR3 DNA reads TGTGCCAGCAGCCCTAGAGGCGGGGGGGCCTACGATGAGCAGTTCTTC.

This sequence joins TRBV28 and TRBJ2-7, with D tentatively TRBD2 (6 bases). The CDR3 runs 15 residues. The germline V and J ends were trimmed by 1 base and 2 bases, with 12 bases remaining between them. Looked up from germline, CDR1 is MDHEN and CDR2 is SYDVKM. Here the CDR3 DNA reads TGTGCCAGCAGTTTATCACCCCGGGGGACCTACGAGCAGTACTTC. It specifies CASSLSPRGTYEQYF.

This sequence joins TRBV7-2 and TRBJ2-1; D perhaps matches TRBD2 (6 bases). The germline CDR1 and CDR2 sequences are SGHTA and FQGNSA. Trimming pared 1 base from V and 3 bases from J, leaving 10 bases between. The CDR3 contains 15 residues. This CDR3 is CASSLVGLSYNEQFF. The CDR3 DNA follows: TGTGCCAGCAGCTTAGTGGGACTGAGCTACAATGAGCAGTTCTTC.

The chain combines TRBV27 with TRBJ1-2; D perhaps matches TRBD1 (5 bases). V gave up 1 base and J gave up 5 bases, with 20 bases separating them. Per the germline V gene, CDR1 is MNHEY and CDR2 is SMNVEV (reference sequence). The CDR3 is 17 amino acids. In DNA, the CDR3 is TGTGCCAGCAGTTTATTTGGTAATAGGGGCCCCATTTATGGCTACACCTTC. Translated: CASSLFGNRGPIYGYTF.

The rearrangement uses TRBV6-4 and TRBJ1-2; the match to TRBD1 covers 10 bases. The CDR3 sequence is 14 residues long. Germline CDR1 and CDR2: MRHNA and SNTAGT. V lost 9 bases and J lost 3; bases outside the gene matches: 7. This CDR3 is CARAGQGLDYGYTF. The CDR3 DNA reads TGTGCCAGGGCGGGACAGGGGCTTGACTATGGCTACACCTTC.

The chain employs TRBV28 and TRBJ2-7; 9 nucleotides line up with TRBD1. CDR1 is MDHEN and CDR2 is SYDVKM in the germline V gene. The CDR3 totals 13 residues. V dropped 6 bases and J dropped 2; count of bases not matched to a gene: 2. The CDR3 loop is CASRRQGAYEQYF. The CDR3 DNA is TGTGCCAGCAGGCGACAGGGGGCCTACGAGCAGTACTTC.

This clone was detected only a few times. The chain recombines TRBV13 with TRBJ1-2, with TRBD1 matching 8 bases. V lost 3 bases to trimming and J lost 8 bases; unmatched junction nucleotides: 8. CDR3 length: 14 residues. Per germline, CDR1 PRHDT and CDR2 FYEKMQ (reference sequence). CDR3 DNA: TGTGCCAGCAGCTTGGACAGGGATCGCAAAGGCTACACCTTC. As protein: CASSLDRDRKGYTF.

The chain recombines TRBV2 with TRBJ1-2, with no clear D. The V and J ends lost 6 bases and 5 bases respectively, with 16 bases between them. The CDR3 is made up of 14 amino acids. Germline CDR1 is SNHLY and CDR2 is FYNNEI. The CDR3 reads CASSPDPDSYGYTF. The DNA for the CDR3 is TGTGCCAGCAGCCCTGATCCGGACTCTTATGGCTACACCTTC.

J is TRBJ1-4 and V is TRBV3-1 (or the pseudogene TRBV3-2); the D gene is possibly TRBD1 (6 bases). The CDR3 extends over 15 amino acids. Germline CDR1 LGHDT, CDR2 YNNKEL (reference sequence). The V end lost 3 bases, the J end lost 7 bases, and 15 bases lay between the germline ends. The CDR3 bases are TGTGCCAGCAGCCAGCTGACAGGCTCGGGTGAAAAACTGTTTTTT. This encodes CASSQLTGSGEKLFF.

This clone showed up just a few times. The rearrangement uses TRBV11-2 and TRBJ1-2; 11 nucleotides match TRBD1. Unmatched junction bases numbered 19, after V lost 5 bases and J lost 5 bases. Germline CDR1 and CDR2: SGHAT and FQNNGV. The CDR3 runs to 19 residues. The CDR3 is CASSLTGTGGGLVAYGYTF. The CDR3 DNA reads TGTGCCAGCAGCCTAACCGGGACAGGGGGAGGTTTAGTTGCGTATGGCTACACCTTC.

CDR3 nucleotide sequence: TGCGCCAGCAGCTCAAGACTAGCGGGGCAATACAATGAGCAGTTCTTC. The encoded protein is CASSSRLAGQYNEQFF. The rearrangement joins TRBV5-1 to TRBJ2-1; 11 bases are a match to TRBD2. Germline values: CDR1 SGHRS, CDR2 YFSETQ. The CDR3 is made up of 16 amino acids. The V gene end was trimmed by 3 bases and the J gene end by 4 bases; junction bases not matched to a gene: 6.

The rearrangement uses TRBV2 and TRBJ2-3, with D possibly TRBD2 on 7 matching bases. The germline gives CDR1 SNHLY, CDR2 FYNNEI. V dropped 3 bases and J dropped 2 bases, with 12 bases sitting between them. The CDR3 runs 15 residues. Here the CDR3 DNA reads TGTGCCAGCAGTGAGGGGCGGGGGCCCACAGATACGCAGTATTTT. Translation gives CASSEGRGPTDTQYF.

The V gene is TRBV20-1, the J gene TRBJ1-1; weak D call: TRBD1 (5 bases). The V gene's germline CDR1 is DFQATT and CDR2 SNEGSKA (reference sequence). This CDR3 comprises 11 residues. With 3 bases removed from V and 9 bases from J, the gap between germline ends came to 11 bases. The CDR3 sequence is CSARLGDKAFF. The CDR3 DNA sequence: TGCAGTGCTAGGCTAGGGGATAAAGCTTTCTTT.

Only a few counts were recorded for this clone. The chain is built from TRBV5-1 and TRBJ1-1, with D uncertain. This CDR3 is 15 amino acids long. V dropped 0 bases and J dropped 3 bases, with 12 bases sitting between them. Germline assignment: CDR1 SGHRS and CDR2 YFSETQ. The CDR3 region has the DNA TGCGCCAGCAGCTTGGTCCCAGGCACTTACACTGAAGCTTTCTTT. It codes for CASSLVPGTYTEAFF.

The CDR3 sequence is CASSPLGTDYGYTF. As DNA, the CDR3 is TGTGCCAGCAGCCCCCTGGGGACAGACTATGGCTACACCTTC. The chain employs TRBV3-1 (or the pseudogene TRBV3-2) and TRBJ1-2, with 7 nucleotides matching TRBD1. J gave up 3 bases and V 4 bases, and 5 bases lay outside the gene matches. CDR1 is LGHDT and CDR2 is YNNKEL in the germline V gene (reference sequence). The CDR3 sequence is 14 residues long.

This clone was observed a single time. The chain combines TRBV6-5 with TRBJ2-7, with 12 bases matching TRBD1. This CDR3 has 15 residues. The J segment lost 6 bases and the V segment lost 3 bases, leaving 6 bases of the junction unmatched. Germline assignment: CDR1 MNHEY and CDR2 SVGAGI. The CDR3 DNA follows: TGTGCCAGCAGTTATTCAGGGACAGGGGGCGGCGAGCAGTACTTC. Its translation is CASSYSGTGGGEQYF.

The chain joins TRBV6-5 to TRBJ1-3; D might be TRBD1 (5 bases). This CDR3 is 15 amino acids long. CDR1 and CDR2 (germline): MNHEY, SVGAGI. Trimming removed 5 bases at V and 3 bases at J, with 14 bases between. CDR3 region: CASSRGRVIGNTIYF. In DNA, the CDR3 is TGTGCCAGCAGTCGAGGCAGGGTAATTGGAAACACCATATATTTT.

The V call is TRBV27, the J call TRBJ2-3; D might be TRBD2 (5 bases). The germline V and J ends were trimmed by 7 bases and 0 bases, with 17 bases remaining between them. Per the germline V gene, CDR1 is MNHEY and CDR2 is SMNVEV (reference sequence). There are 16 residues in the CDR3. The DNA of the CDR3 is TGTGCCAGCACCTCCCTCTCGCGGGCGAGCACAGATACGCAGTATTTT. Translating gives CASTSLSRASTDTQYF.

V gene TRBV7-8 combines with J gene TRBJ1-2; no clear D gene. The germline V gene encodes CDR1 SGHVS and CDR2 FQNEAQ. V was clipped by 3 bases and J by 5 bases, with 10 bases between them. The CDR3 is made up of 13 amino acids. Here the CDR3 DNA reads TGTGCCAGCAGCTTCAAACAGAATTATGGCTACACCTTC. Translated, it gives CASSFKQNYGYTF.

V is TRBV4-1 and J is TRBJ1-1; 9 positions match TRBD1. The CDR3 is 17 residues long. The V gene's germline CDR1 is MGHRA and CDR2 YSYEKL. V lost 3 bases to trimming and J lost 5 bases; unmatched junction nucleotides: 13. In DNA, the CDR3 is TGCGCCAGCAGCCATATGGACAGGGGTCTTGGGAGTACTGAAGCTTTCTTT. Its translation is CASSHMDRGLGSTEAFF.

The chain is built from TRBV6-2 or TRBV6-3 and TRBJ1-5, with 7 bases lining up with TRBD1. Germline assignment: CDR1 MNHEY and CDR2 SVGEGT. This CDR3 spans 18 amino acids. With 2 bases clipped from V and 2 bases from J, the junction kept 12 bases outside the gene matches. CDR3 loop: CASSYGTQGRGGNQPQHF. The DNA of the CDR3 is TGTGCCAGCAGTTACGGTACACAGGGGAGAGGGGGCAATCAGCCCCAGCATTTT.

This clone was found a few times. The chain carries TRBV5-5 and TRBJ2-1; 9 bases are a match to TRBD1. CDR3 length equals 15 residues. Losses at the gene ends were 4 bases for V and 6 bases for J; bases not matched to a gene: 8. Looked up from germline, CDR1 is SGHKS and CDR2 is YYEKEE (reference sequence). The DNA for the CDR3 is TGTGCCAGCAGCCAGGACAGGGGCGGACGCAATGAGCAGTTCTTC. This gives the protein CASSQDRGGRNEQFF.

This sequence joins TRBV9 and TRBJ1-2; D possibly corresponds to TRBD1 (6 bases). The CDR3 loop spans 15 amino acids. CDR1 is SGDLS and CDR2 is YYNGEE in the germline V gene. Between the trimmed V and J ends, which lost 3 bases and 3 bases, there was a span of 15 bases. The CDR3: CASSAEQGSYYGYTF. CDR3 coding DNA: TGTGCCAGCAGCGCGGAACAGGGCTCTTACTATGGCTACACCTTC.

The rearrangement uses TRBV2 and TRBJ1-1; D gene unclear. V was pared by 6 bases and J by 9 bases, with 11 bases between. The CDR3 runs to 11 residues. Germline CDR1 reads SNHLY; CDR2 reads FYNNEI. The CDR3 DNA sequence: TGTGCCAGCAGCCCCCTCTATAAAGCTTTCTTT. This translates into CASSPLYKAFF.

The J gene is TRBJ2-1, the V gene TRBV11-3, with TRBD1 as a possible D gene (6 bases). V lost 2 bases, J lost 6 bases, and 8 bases lay in between. Germline lookup yields CDR1 SGHNT and CDR2 YENEEA. The length of the CDR3 is 13 residues. This chain's CDR3 is CASSLRGINEQFF. The CDR3 nucleotides are TGTGCCAGCAGCTTAAGGGGGATCAATGAGCAGTTCTTC.

This clone was found a few times. The chain couples TRBV7-2 to TRBJ2-7; D is unclear. This CDR3 is built from 12 residues. CDR1 SGHTA and CDR2 FQGNSA come from the germline V gene. Trimming shortened V by 2 bases and J by 4 bases, and 6 bases separated the two germline ends. The CDR3 is CASSLWSYEQYF. CDR3 in DNA: TGTGCCAGCAGCTTATGGAGTTACGAGCAGTACTTC.

This chain connects TRBV6-6 to TRBJ2-5; D might be TRBD2 (5 bases). With 5 bases removed from V and 2 bases from J, the gap between germline ends came to 12 bases. Germline V gives CDR1 MNHNY, CDR2 SVGAGI (reference sequence). This CDR3 has 14 amino acids. CDR3 sequence: CASSLPQRQETQYF. The CDR3, as DNA: TGTGCCAGCAGTCTTCCCCAGCGGCAAGAGACCCAGTACTTC.

This rearrangement joins TRBV14 to TRBJ2-1; 9 positions agree with TRBD2. J was trimmed by 4 bases and V by 2 bases; bases with no gene match: 6. Germline values: CDR1 SGHDN, CDR2 FVKESK. This CDR3 has 16 residues. DNA of the CDR3: TGTGCCAGCAGCCAAAGCGGGGGGCGCGTTTACAATGAGCAGTTCTTC. Amino acids: CASSQSGGRVYNEQFF.

This clone has more than one count but fewer than ten. The chain uses TRBV6-2 or TRBV6-3 and TRBJ2-7; D unresolved. The CDR3 is 11 amino acids. Trimming took 2 bases from V and 9 from J, leaving 8 bases between them. Germline V gives CDR1 MNHEY, CDR2 SVGEGT. Here the CDR3 reads CASSYAGLQYF. In DNA, the CDR3 is TGTGCCAGCAGTTACGCCGGGTTGCAGTACTTC.